In this sample, the clone carrying this T cell receptor (beta chain) turned up a few times. The target antigen is unknown. V was trimmed by 4 bases and J by 4 bases, leaving 13 bases between them. CDR1 is MNHEY and CDR2 is SVGAGI in the germline V gene. This CDR3 comprises 14 residues. These data come from a study of cytomegalovirus exposure and HLA in healthy donors. Study findings and constraints: There were some public TCRs occurring in many donors, but most TCR sequences were rare. Several top significant clusters appeared, in a later analysis, to be linked to common viral pathogens.

The PCR made use of 60 Vbeta and 13 Jbeta primers. Sequenced by immunoSEQ multiplex PCR; TCRdb stores in-frame clones only, minus some. The data contain about 50,000 clones, around 80% of them seen just once; the ten biggest clones take up 7.5% to 8.5%. This chain connects TRBV6-5 to TRBJ1-2; D is uncertain. The sequenced material came from PBMCs. This TCR derives from a man aged 25 to 40 in good health and CMV-seropositive. The CDR3, as DNA: TGTGCCAGCAGTTTCCATCGGGGTCTCTATGGCTACACCTTC. Translated, it gives CASSFHRGLYGYTF.